The 9 T cell receptor beta chains below come from one sample, sequenced in a study of T-cell memory formation after mild COVID-19. TCRdb re-analysed the 5' RACE reads in MiXCR, keeping a single row per CDR3 protein. The table lists about 290,000 distinct CDR3 sequences, roughly 15% of them singletons. Sample: PBMCs or a T cell subset sorted from them (not recorded which). These receptors all come from a man aged 18 to 29 who had mild COVID-19 (a few samples of this study predate the infection). Cell type and time point are not known.

This clonotype has only a few counts. V and J are TRBV20-1 and TRBJ2-3, with D unclear. V was clipped by 2 bases and J by 8 bases, with 8 bases between them. This CDR3 is built from 11 residues. Per germline, CDR1 DFQATT and CDR2 SNEGSKA (reference sequence). The CDR3 nucleotides are TGCAGTGCTAGAATTTGGCGTACGCAGTATTTT. This sequence encodes CSARIWRTQYF.

This clonotype was seen at least ten times. This chain uses TRBV6-1 with TRBJ2-6; D remains ambiguous. Germline loops: CDR1 MNHNS, CDR2 SASEGT. The CDR3 sequence is 16 residues long. V shed 0 bases and J shed 2 bases, with 8 bases lying between them. The CDR3 region is CASSEAHGTGANVLTF. CDR3 nucleotides: TGTGCCAGCAGTGAAGCGCACGGTACTGGGGCCAACGTCCTGACTTTC.

The V call is TRBV7-2, the J call TRBJ2-1; 8 bases align to TRBD2. The CDR3 consists of 14 residues. Germline V gives CDR1 SGHTA, CDR2 FQGNSA. V lost 5 bases and J lost 10; bases outside the gene matches: 10. Written as DNA, the CDR3 is TGTGCCAGCAGCCCGTGGACTAGCTCAGGGGAGCAGTTCTTC. It yields the protein CASSPWTSSGEQFF.

This clonotype was recorded a few times. This CDR3 is CASSQAQGATEAFF. The CDR3 nucleotides are TGTGCCAGCAGCCAAGCCCAGGGGGCCACTGAAGCTTTCTTT. The V gene is TRBV3-1, the J gene TRBJ1-1; 8 bases line up with TRBD1. In germline, CDR1 is LGHDT, CDR2 YNNKEL (reference sequence). The CDR3 runs 14 residues. After removal of 1 base from V and 4 bases from J, the junction contained 2 bases not matched to a gene. The variable domain in full, completed from reference TRBV3-1 and TRBJ1-1, reads DTAVSQTPKYLVTQMGNDKSIKCEQNLGHDTMYWYKQDSKKFLKIMFSYNNKELIINETVPNRFSPKSPDKAHLNLHINSLELGDSAVYFCASSQAQGATEAFFGQGTRLTVV.

This clonotype appeared a few times. The chain is built from TRBV20-1 and TRBJ2-3; the match to TRBD2 covers 9 bases. V trimming: 6 bases; J trimming: 2 bases; junction bases outside the gene matches: 6. The germline V gene has CDR1 DFQATT and CDR2 SNEGSKA (reference sequence). CDR3 length: 14 residues. CDR3 amino acids: CSARLAGFTDTQYF. CDR3 coding DNA: TGCAGTGCGCGTCTAGCGGGGTTCACAGATACGCAGTATTTT.

This clonotype has at least ten counts. The chain combines TRBV6-2 or TRBV6-3 with TRBJ1-2; D unresolved. Germline V gene data show CDR1 as MNHEY and CDR2 as SVGEGT. The CDR3 covers 13 residues. V was pared by 5 bases and J by 4 bases, with 11 bases between. The CDR3 loop reads CASSPGGLYGYTF. CDR3 coding DNA: TGTGCCAGCAGTCCGGGAGGTCTCTATGGCTACACCTTC.

This clonotype was counted only a few times. V gene TRBV15 combines with J gene TRBJ2-6; 11 bases line up with TRBD1. The V segment lost 1 base and the J segment 6 bases; nucleotides outside the gene matches: 5. The CDR3 covers 17 residues. CDR1 is LNHNV and CDR2 is YYDKDF in the germline V gene (reference sequence). The CDR3 region has the DNA TGTGCCACCAGCAGAGGGACAGGGGGCGTCGTGGCCAACGTCCTGACTTTC. Translating gives CATSRGTGGVVANVLTF.

The sample holds many counts of this clonotype. The V call is TRBV5-1, the J call TRBJ2-3, with D possibly TRBD2 on 6 matching bases. V gave up 2 bases and J gave up 2 bases, with 9 bases separating them. The V gene's germline CDR1 is SGHRS and CDR2 YFSETQ. The CDR3 has 14 residues. Written as DNA, the CDR3 is TGCGCCAGCAGCTTAGGAGGGGCCACAGATACGCAGTATTTT. It is translated as CASSLGGATDTQYF.

This chain joins TRBV9 and TRBJ1-2; D not resolved. The germline V gene has CDR1 SGDLS and CDR2 YYNGEE. The CDR3 is made up of 12 amino acids. The ends were cut back, 4 bases at V and 5 bases at J, with 9 bases in the middle. The CDR3 nucleotides are TGTGCCAGCAGCCGGGGAGAATATGGCTACACCTTC. Translated, it gives CASSRGEYGYTF.